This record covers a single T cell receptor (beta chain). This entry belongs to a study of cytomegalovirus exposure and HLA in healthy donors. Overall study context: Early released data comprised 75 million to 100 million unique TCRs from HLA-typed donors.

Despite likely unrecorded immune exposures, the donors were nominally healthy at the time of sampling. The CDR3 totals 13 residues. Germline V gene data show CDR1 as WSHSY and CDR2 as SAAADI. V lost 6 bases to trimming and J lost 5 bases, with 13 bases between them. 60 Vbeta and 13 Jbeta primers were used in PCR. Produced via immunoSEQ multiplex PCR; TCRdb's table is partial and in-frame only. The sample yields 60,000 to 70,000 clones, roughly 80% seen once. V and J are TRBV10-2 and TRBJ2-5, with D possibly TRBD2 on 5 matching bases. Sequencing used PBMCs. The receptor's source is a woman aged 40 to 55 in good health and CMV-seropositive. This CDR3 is CASSLAGVETQYF. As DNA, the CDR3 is TGCGCCAGCAGCCTAGCTGGAGTGGAGACCCAGTACTTC.